This T cell receptor (beta chain) was sequenced during a study of blood T cell repertoires in COVID-19. Background on the study: The samples span acute and convalescent COVID-19 from the United States, Italy and Spain. Sources were T cells, B-cell-depleted T cells, or PBMCs; the material itself was cDNA or gDNA.

This CDR3 spans 14 amino acids. V was shortened by 5 bases and J by 5 bases, with 12 bases between the two germline ends. Germline assignment: CDR1 MNHEY and CDR2 SMNVEV (reference sequence). Authors' methods: Amplification from reference gene primers served as the basis for estimated nucleated cell counts. TCRdb's copy holds only in-frame clones and misses some; the assay was immunoSEQ multiplex PCR. The V and J calls and clone size are taken from that table; D and trimming were inferred from the DNA. The sample holds about 490,000 clones, 80% to 90% seen once. The receptor was derived from a human donor in a cohort sampled during active COVID-19. Sequenced: peripheral blood. The V and J genes are TRBV27 and TRBJ2-2; a possible D gene is TRBD1 (6 bases). The CDR3 DNA sequence: TGTGCCAGCAGTCCCAACAGGGTTACCGGGGAGCTGTTTTTT. Its translation: CASSPNRVTGELFF.